This TCR beta chain is drawn from a study of blood T cells in healthy people across ages. Looking at the study overall: There was about one barcoded beta molecule captured by template switching per two T cells. Study observations and caveats: Naive CD4+ cell counts and diversity both ran higher in long-lived than in aged donors.

The V end lost 1 base, the J end lost 8 bases, and 11 bases lay between the germline ends. Germline CDR1 is PRHDT and CDR2 is FYEKMQ (reference sequence). This CDR3 spans 13 amino acids. The study recruited healthy Caucasian donors from Russia who were aged roughly 6 to 95. Peripheral blood was drawn, ten milliliters per donor. For the second PCR, which ran for about 6 to 12 cycles, a sample-barcoded 5' primer and a J-beta primer mix were used. TCRdb re-analysed the 5' RACE reads in MiXCR, keeping a single row per CDR3 protein. The sample shows about 680,000 distinct CDR3 sequences, 49% of them seen only once. For this clonotype: Its cognate antigen is unknown.

The sequence came from a woman aged 55-75 years in good health. V and J are TRBV13 and TRBJ1-1; D is unresolved. Specimen: blood. The CDR3 coding sequence is TGTGCCAGCAGCTTAGTTGGCCCGACCGAAGCTTTCTTT. It codes for CASSLVGPTEAFF. Complete variable domain (other parts from reference TRBV13 and TRBJ1-1): AAGVIQSPRHLIKEKRETATLKCYPIPRHDTVYWYQQGPGQDPQFLISFYEKMQSDKGSIPDRFSAQQFSDYHSELNMSSLELGDSALYFCASSLVGPTEAFFGQGTRLTVV.